This note documents a single T cell receptor beta chain sequence. Here immunoSEQ multiplex PCR was the method, and the copy in TCRdb shows in-frame clones only, minus some. The sample has about 36,000 clones, around 89% seen once. The data are from a study of T cell changes during pregnancy in multiple sclerosis. This CDR3 spans 15 amino acids. Per germline, CDR1 KGHSY and CDR2 FQNENV. V lost 4 bases to trimming and J lost 1 base, with 13 bases between them. This chain links TRBV16 with TRBJ1-2; D is uncertain. This TCR derives from a female donor with multiple sclerosis, enrolled in a pregnancy study. The sequenced sample was CD8+ T cells from peripheral blood mononuclear cells, obtained in the third trimester of pregnancy. CDR3 nucleotides: TGTGCCAGCAGCCCAATAGCCGGCAATAACTATGGCTACACCTTC. This sequence encodes CASSPIAGNNYGYTF.